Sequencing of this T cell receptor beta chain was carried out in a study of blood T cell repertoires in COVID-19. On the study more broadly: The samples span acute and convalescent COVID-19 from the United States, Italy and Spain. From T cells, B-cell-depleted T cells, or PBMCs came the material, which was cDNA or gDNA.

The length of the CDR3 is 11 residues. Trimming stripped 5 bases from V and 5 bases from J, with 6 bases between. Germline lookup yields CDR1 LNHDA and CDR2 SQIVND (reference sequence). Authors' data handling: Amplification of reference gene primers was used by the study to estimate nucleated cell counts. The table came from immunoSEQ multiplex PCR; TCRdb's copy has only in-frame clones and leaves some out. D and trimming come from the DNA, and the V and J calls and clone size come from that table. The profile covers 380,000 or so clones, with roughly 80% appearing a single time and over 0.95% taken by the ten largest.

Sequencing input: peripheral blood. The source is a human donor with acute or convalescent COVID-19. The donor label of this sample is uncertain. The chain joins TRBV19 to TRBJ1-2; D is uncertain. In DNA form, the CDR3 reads TGTGCCAGTAGTCTACAGTATGGCTACACCTTC. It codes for CASSLQYGYTF. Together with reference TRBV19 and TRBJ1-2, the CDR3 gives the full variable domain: DGGITQSPKYLFRKEGQNVTLSCEQNLNHDAMYWYRQDPGQGLRLIYYSQIVNDFQKGDIAEGYSVSREKKESFPLTVTSAQKNPTAFYLCASSLQYGYTFGSGTRLTVV.